A selection of T cell receptor beta chains follows, all from one sample in a study of radiotherapy plus CTLA-4 blockade in lung cancer. Generated by immunoSEQ multiplex PCR, the TCRdb table keeps only in-frame clones and is missing some. The table lists roughly 130,000 clones, just under 90% of them singletons. Sequences were derived from peripheral blood, sampled from a patient treated with radiotherapy plus ipilimumab. All receptors come from a human donor with non-small cell lung cancer that progressed on radiotherapy plus ipilimumab. The CDR3 runs from the conserved cysteine through the conserved F or W. A D gene is named only where the DNA matches it firmly. Expanded clones are given a class, and other clones once, few, many or no size at all.

j_gene | abundance | d_gene | v_gene | CDR3aa | CDR3nt
TRBJ2-7 | . | . | TRBV6-1 | CASSGRAGTEQYF | TGTGCCAGCAGTGGAAGGGCCGGGACAGAGCAGTACTTC
TRBJ1-2 | . | TRBD1 | TRBV30 | CAWSFSGTGVLGYTF | TGTGCCTGGAGTTTTTCCGGGACAGGGGTTTTAGGCTACACCTTC
TRBJ2-7 | . | . | TRBV5-1 | CASSLVRGILYEQYF | TGCGCCAGCAGCTTGGTAAGGGGGATCCTCTACGAGCAGTACTTC
TRBJ2-1 | . | TRBD2 | TRBV18 | CASSLGSPGGRWNEQFF | TGTGCCAGCTCGCTAGGTAGCCCGGGAGGGCGGTGGAATGAGCAGTTCTTC
TRBJ2-3 | . | . | TRBV5-1 | CASSFPRSSTDTQYF | TGCGCCAGCAGCTTCCCTCGTTCTAGCACAGATACGCAGTATTTT
TRBJ1-3 | once | . | TRBV30 | CAWGTGGPGNTIYF | TGTGCCTGGGGAACCGGGGGGCCTGGAAACACCATATATTTT
TRBJ2-7 | . | . | TRBV9 | CASSVAPGSWYEQYF | TGTGCCAGCAGCGTAGCCCCCGGGAGCTGGTACGAGCAGTACTTC
TRBJ2-7 | . | TRBD2 | TRBV9 | CASSVGLADYEQYF | TGTGCCAGCAGCGTAGGACTAGCGGACTACGAGCAGTACTTC
TRBJ2-5 | . | . | TRBV7-3 | CASSPDNQETQYF | TGTGCCAGCAGCCCCGACAACCAAGAGACCCAGTACTTC
TRBJ1-2 | . | TRBD1 | TRBV29-1 | CSVIGQGGVLGGYTF | TGCAGCGTTATTGGACAGGGAGGTGTGCTGGGAGGCTACACCTTC
TRBJ2-1 | . | . | TRBV6-1 | CASSESRTAYNEQFF | TGTGCCAGCAGTGAAAGCAGAACAGCCTACAATGAGCAGTTCTTC
TRBJ2-3 | few | . | TRBV21-1 | CASSKEDGYSGDTQYF | TGTGCCAGCAGCAAAGAGGATGGGTATTCGGGGGATACGCAGTATTTT
TRBJ2-7 | . | TRBD1 | TRBV6-1 | CASTGAYEQYF | TGTGCCAGTACAGGGGCGTACGAGCAGTACTTC
TRBJ1-5 | . | . | TRBV19 | CASSIDADRPQHF | TGTGCCAGTAGTATAGATGCGGATCGGCCCCAGCATTTT
TRBJ2-1 | . | TRBD2 | TRBV19 | CASSASGLAGLRQFF | TGTGCCAGTAGCGCATCGGGACTAGCGGGACTTAGGCAGTTCTTC
TRBJ1-4 | . | . | TRBV7-8 | CASSSREGEKLFF | TGTGCCAGCAGCTCCAGGGAGGGCGAAAAACTGTTTTTT
TRBJ1-2 | . | TRBD1 | TRBV19 | CASSMDRGPGYTF | TGTGCCAGTAGTATGGACAGGGGTCCCGGCTACACCTTC
TRBJ1-1 | . | . | TRBV19 | CASSSPRLGQGKTEAFF | TGTGCCAGTAGTAGCCCACGTTTAGGGCAAGGAAAAACTGAAGCTTTCTTT
TRBJ1-1 | few | . | TRBV21-1 | CASSKVRDLGTEAFF | TGTGCCAGCAGCAAAGTAAGGGACCTAGGGACTGAAGCTTTCTTT
TRBJ1-1 | few | . | TRBV19 | CASSIGGLYGEAFF | TGTGCCAGTAGTATCGGAGGTTTGTATGGTGAAGCTTTCTTT
TRBJ1-1 | . | . | TRBV20-1 | CSMGTGTEAFF | TGCAGTATGGGAACGGGCACTGAAGCTTTCTTT
TRBJ2-3 | . | . | TRBV19 | CASREGHGADTQYF | TGTGCCAGTAGAGAGGGACATGGGGCAGATACGCAGTATTTT
TRBJ1-2 | . | . | TRBV6-6 | CASSSPGEGEYGYTF | TGTGCCAGCAGTTCGCCCGGGGAGGGGGAATATGGCTACACCTTC
TRBJ1-1 | . | TRBD1 | TRBV6-5 | CASRNRGNTEAFF | TGTGCCAGCAGAAACAGGGGAAACACTGAAGCTTTCTTT
TRBJ1-2 | . | . | TRBV5-4 | CASSLEGRTTGPGGYTF | TGTGCCAGCAGCTTGGAAGGGAGGACTACTGGACCTGGGGGCTACACCTTC
TRBJ1-4 | . | TRBD1 | TRBV2 | CASSALTGNHEKLFF | TGTGCCAGCAGTGCCTTGACAGGGAACCATGAAAAACTGTTTTTT
TRBJ1-2 | . | . | TRBV5-4 | CASSLVPETLYGYTF | TGTGCCAGCAGCTTGGTCCCCGAGACCCTCTATGGCTACACCTTC
TRBJ2-7 | . | . | TRBV6-1 | CASSELGYYEQYF | TGTGCCAGCAGTGAACTGGGATACTACGAGCAGTACTTC
TRBJ2-1 | . | TRBD2 | TRBV7-7 | CASSLDLAGEQFF | TGTGCTAGCAGCTTAGATTTAGCGGGTGAGCAGTTCTTC
TRBJ2-3 | . | TRBD2 | TRBV30 | CAWSVLSGGRGTDTQYF | TGTGCCTGGAGTGTACTTTCGGGCGGGAGGGGCACAGATACGCAGTATTTT
TRBJ2-7 | few | TRBD2 | TRBV7-2 | CASSFGGRGYEQYF | TGTGCCAGCAGCTTTGGCGGGAGGGGGTACGAGCAGTACTTC
TRBJ1-2 | . | TRBD1 | TRBV6-5 | CASRPPGTANYGYTF | TGTGCCAGCAGACCCCCCGGGACAGCTAACTATGGCTACACCTTC
TRBJ1-2 | few | . | TRBV29-1 | CSVGLGGREYGYTF | TGCAGCGTTGGCCTAGGGGGGCGAGAATATGGCTACACCTTC
TRBJ2-7 | . | . | TRBV19 | CASSIIGAVYEQYF | TGTGCCAGTAGTATAATCGGGGCCGTCTACGAGCAGTACTTC
TRBJ1-1 | . | . | TRBV6-6 | CASSYSESPATEAFF | TGTGCCAGCAGTTACTCTGAGTCTCCGGCCACTGAAGCTTTCTTT
TRBJ2-1 | . | . | TRBV2 | CASSRTADEQFF | TGTGCCAGCAGTAGGACAGCCGATGAGCAGTTCTTC
TRBJ2-1 | . | TRBD2 | TRBV29-1 | CSGNSGSNEQFF | TGCAGCGGAAATAGCGGGAGCAATGAGCAGTTCTTC
TRBJ2-3 | . | . | TRBV30 | CAWGPSTDTQYF | TGTGCCTGGGGTCCTAGCACAGATACGCAGTATTTT
TRBJ2-1 | . | TRBD2 | TRBV2 | CASTGAGVNEQFF | TGTGCCAGCACAGGAGCGGGAGTTAATGAGCAGTTCTTC
TRBJ2-1 | once | . | TRBV12-5 | CASGQTLVDEQFF | TGTGCTAGTGGTCAGACTCTAGTGGATGAGCAGTTCTTC
TRBJ1-3 | . | . | TRBV5-1 | CASSLTPAEAGNTIYF | TGCGCCAGCAGCTTGACACCGGCGGAAGCTGGAAACACCATATATTTT
TRBJ2-7 | once | . | TRBV4-1 | CASSQELAALYEQYF | TGCGCCAGCAGCCAAGAACTGGCGGCTCTCTACGAGCAGTACTTC
TRBJ1-4 | . | . | TRBV7-6 | CASSLWGSNEKLFF | TGTGCCAGCAGCTTATGGGGAAGTAATGAAAAACTGTTTTTT
TRBJ2-1 | . | TRBD1 | TRBV19 | CASSSRTGVRNEQFF | TGTGCCAGTAGTTCTCGGACAGGGGTGAGAAATGAGCAGTTCTTC
TRBJ2-2 | . | TRBD2 | TRBV5-1 | CASSPSIAGGNTGELFF | TGCGCCAGCAGTCCTTCCATAGCGGGAGGAAACACCGGGGAGCTGTTTTTT
TRBJ1-6 | . | . | TRBV5-5 | CASSPTGINNSPLHF | TGTGCCAGCAGCCCCACTGGGATTAATAATTCACCCCTCCACTTT
TRBJ1-5 | . | . | TRBV6-6 | CASSYSIGLAQHF | TGTGCCAGCAGTTACTCGATCGGGTTGGCCCAGCATTTT
TRBJ2-3 | . | TRBD2 | TRBV5-1 | CASSLVGGRTDTQYF | TGCGCCAGCAGCTTGGTTGGCGGGAGGACGGATACGCAGTATTTT
TRBJ1-4 | . | TRBD1 | TRBV5-1 | CASSLVAPGTGGEKLFF | TGCGCCAGCAGCTTGGTGGCCCCCGGGACAGGGGGTGAAAAACTGTTTTTT
TRBJ1-5 | . | . | TRBV2 | CASSEAAGGNRPQHF | TGTGCCAGCAGTGAAGCCGCCGGCGGGAATCGGCCCCAGCATTTT
TRBJ2-1 | . | TRBD2 | TRBV4-2 | CASSQAEAGVNGQFF | TGTGCCAGCAGCCAAGCGGAAGCGGGAGTCAATGGGCAGTTCTTC
TRBJ1-1 | . | . | TRBV7-3 | CASSSNSHTEAFF | TGTGCCAGCAGCTCAAACAGCCACACTGAAGCTTTCTTT
TRBJ1-1 | . | TRBD1 | TRBV29-1 | CSVPTRAGGNTEAFF | TGCAGCGTCCCTACGAGGGCAGGGGGGAACACTGAAGCTTTCTTT
TRBJ2-1 | . | TRBD2 | TRBV19 | CASSKTSLAGGPRNEQFF | TGTGCCAGTAGTAAAACCTCCCTAGCGGGAGGGCCTAGGAATGAGCAGTTCTTC
TRBJ2-1 | . | . | TRBV9 | CASGGPSSPRNEQFF | TGTGCCAGTGGCGGGCCGTCCTCCCCGCGGAATGAGCAGTTCTTC